These 28 T cell receptor beta chains came from one sample sequenced in a study of blood T cell repertoires in COVID-19 (dated by TCRdb to about 2020). The receptor library was made with the immunoSEQ multiplex PCR assay. The source is immuneACCESS, and TCRdb retained only in-frame sequences with V and J called. Part of the clones is not carried over; for the studies checked, unresolved V genes explain less than half of this, and the remainder is unexplained. For this sample there are around 100,000 clones; around 85% appear just once. The ten largest clones take up roughly 17% of the sample. Sequencing was done on a sample of peripheral blood. These receptors originate from a woman aged 60-75 years with acute or convalescent COVID-19.

The V gene is TRBV7-3, the J gene TRBJ2-1, with a weak D call TRBD2 (5 bases). Trimming took off 1 base at V and 6 bases at J, with 7 bases between the two ends. The CDR3 is made up of 13 amino acids. The germline V gene has CDR1 SGHTA and CDR2 FQGTGA. The CDR3 bases are TGTGCCAGCAGCTTAAAAGGGAGCAATGAGCAGTTCTTC. Translating it yields CASSLKGSNEQFF.

This clone was observed a handful of times. J is TRBJ2-1 and V is TRBV20-1; tentatively, D is TRBD1 (6 bases). The V end was cut by 6 bases, the J end by 14 bases, with 17 bases between. CDR1 is DFQATT and CDR2 is SNEGSKA in the germline V gene (reference sequence). This CDR3 is built from 11 residues. CDR3: CSAKRPGAEFF. Written as DNA, the CDR3 is TGCAGTGCAAAGAGACCAGGGGCGGAGTTCTTC.

Concerning this clone: This sample includes further DNA sequences coding for the same CDR3. This sequence joins TRBV3-1 (or the pseudogene TRBV3-2) and TRBJ2-3; D remains unclear. V was pared by 1 base and J by 0 bases, with 8 bases between. Germline V gives CDR1 LGHDT, CDR2 YNNKEL (reference sequence). The CDR3 runs to 15 residues. DNA of the CDR3: TGTGCCAGCAGCCAAGGAACCCTAAGCACAGATACGCAGTATTTT. This sequence encodes CASSQGTLSTDTQYF.

J is TRBJ1-2 and V is TRBV4-3, with D tentatively TRBD1 (5 bases). The length of the CDR3 is 15 residues. Trimming removed 3 bases at V and 4 bases at J, with 15 bases between. Germline CDR1 reads LGHNA; CDR2 reads YSLEER. The chain's CDR3 is CASSQNWQGGYGYTF. In nucleotides, the CDR3 is TGCGCCAGCAGCCAGAACTGGCAGGGCGGCTATGGCTACACCTTC.

The chain joins TRBV2 to TRBJ1-1; D is undetermined. Germline assignment: CDR1 SNHLY and CDR2 FYNNEI. V was shortened by 3 bases and J by 0 bases, with 11 bases between the two germline ends. CDR3 size: 15 residues. The CDR3 DNA reads as TGTGCCAGCAGTGAGCGGCGCAATATGAACACTGAAGCTTTCTTT. It encodes CASSERRNMNTEAFF.

V and J are TRBV7-9 and TRBJ1-4, with TRBD1 identical over 8 bases. J lost 11 bases, V lost 3 bases, and 14 bases had no gene match. The CDR3 consists of 16 residues. Germline V gene data show CDR1 as SEHNR and CDR2 as FQNEAQ (reference sequence). This CDR3 reads CASSLGGTGLGEKLFF. Here the CDR3 DNA reads TGTGCCAGCAGCTTGGGTGGGACAGGCCTAGGAGAGAAACTGTTTTTT.

This clone was seen a few times. V and J are TRBV28 and TRBJ1-4; 7 nucleotides match TRBD1. The V gene's germline CDR1 is MDHEN and CDR2 SYDVKM. The CDR3 is made up of 17 amino acids. Trimming at V came to 1 base and at J to 7 bases, leaving 12 bases not matched to a gene. The CDR3 spells CASSLSQGIGSFEKLFF. The DNA of the CDR3 is TGTGCCAGCAGTTTATCACAGGGGATCGGGAGCTTTGAAAAACTGTTTTTT.

The chain has TRBV28 and TRBJ2-3, with 9 bases identical to TRBD2. CDR1 is MDHEN, CDR2 SYDVKM, per germline. Losses at the gene ends were 2 bases for V and 3 bases for J; bases not matched to a gene: 9. The CDR3 is 17 amino acids. The CDR3 nucleotides read TGTGCCAGCAGTTTAATAGGTAGCGGGGGCCTGACAGATACGCAGTATTTT. This gives the protein CASSLIGSGGLTDTQYF.

The chain is built from TRBV4-2 and TRBJ1-6; TRBD1 matches 7 bases. CDR1 and CDR2 from the germline V gene are LGHNA and YNFKEQ. The CDR3 length is 14 residues. V was pared by 1 base and J by 8 bases, with 2 bases of the junction left unmatched. CDR3 sequence: CASSQGQGDSPLHF. In DNA, the CDR3 is TGTGCCAGCAGCCAAGGACAGGGAGATTCACCCCTCCACTTT.

The V gene is TRBV2, the J gene TRBJ2-7; 11 bases map to TRBD2. Germline CDR1 reads SNHLY; CDR2 reads FYNNEI. The CDR3 covers 14 residues. Unmatched junction bases numbered 1, after V lost 6 bases and J lost 0 bases. The CDR3 bases are TGTGCCAGCAGAACTAGCGGGAGCTCCTACGAGCAGTACTTC. Its translation is CASRTSGSSYEQYF.

This clone was seen a single time. The V call is TRBV7-2, the J call TRBJ1-2; TRBD1 aligns across 7 bases. The CDR3 loop spans 14 amino acids. With V trimmed by 3 bases and J by 8 bases, 9 bases remained unmatched. Germline CDR1 reads SGHTA; CDR2 reads FQGNSA. The CDR3 DNA reads TGTGCCAGCAGCTTCCAAAACAGGGGTTCCGGCTACACCTTC. It encodes CASSFQNRGSGYTF.

The gene calls are TRBV10-1 and TRBJ2-3; 13 bases agree with TRBD2. After removal of 2 bases from V and 2 bases from J, the junction contained 10 bases not matched to a gene. The CDR3 contains 19 residues. Germline CDR1 reads WNHNN; CDR2 reads SYGVQD (reference sequence). In nucleotides, the CDR3 is TGCGCCAGCAGTGAGCCTAGGACTAGCGGGGGCCAAGACACAGATACGCAGTATTTT. Translating it yields CASSEPRTSGGQDTDTQYF.

The V gene is TRBV30, the J gene TRBJ1-2; TRBD1 agrees at 7 bases. In germline, CDR1 is GTSNPN, CDR2 SVGIG (reference sequence). V was clipped by 5 bases and J by 5 bases; unmatched bases: 14. The CDR3 contains 15 residues. CDR3 residues: CAWSRGDSRLYGYTF. The CDR3 coding sequence is TGTGCCTGGTCGAGGGGGGACAGCAGACTTTATGGCTACACCTTC.

This rearrangement joins TRBV7-9 to TRBJ2-5; D uncertain. Germline lookup yields CDR1 SEHNR and CDR2 FQNEAQ (reference sequence). The CDR3 is made up of 12 amino acids. Trimming stripped 1 base from V and 4 bases from J, with 4 bases between. The CDR3 sequence is CASSLVGETQYF. The CDR3 nucleotides are TGTGCCAGCAGCTTAGTCGGAGAGACCCAGTACTTC.

The V and J genes are TRBV3-1 (or the pseudogene TRBV3-2) and TRBJ1-4; D is perhaps TRBD1 (5 bases). CDR3 length equals 15 residues. Trimming left V 2 bases short and J 5 bases short, with 12 bases between. Germline-derived CDR1 and CDR2 are LGHDT and YNNKEL (reference sequence). CDR3 nucleotide sequence: TGTGCCAGCAGCCAAAACCCCGGGGGGAATGAAAAACTGTTTTTT. Its translation: CASSQNPGGNEKLFF.

The rearrangement links TRBV7-3 to TRBJ2-2; perhaps TRBD1 as D (6 bases). CDR1 SGHTA and CDR2 FQGTGA come from the germline V gene. Trimming cost V 5 bases and J 3 bases, with 10 bases left between them. The CDR3 contains 14 residues. The CDR3 loop reads CASSKNRDTGELFF. The CDR3 DNA follows: TGTGCCAGCAGCAAAAACAGGGACACCGGGGAGCTGTTTTTT.

This chain connects TRBV3-1 (or the pseudogene TRBV3-2) to TRBJ1-6; 9 bases align to TRBD1. The CDR3 covers 14 residues. Germline lookup yields CDR1 LGHDT and CDR2 YNNKEL (reference sequence). Trimming removed 5 bases from V and 5 bases from J; junction bases left unmatched: 1. CDR3 in DNA: TGTGCCAGCAGCGACAGGGGGAATAATTCACCCCTCCACTTT. Encoded protein: CASSDRGNNSPLHF.

The gene calls are TRBV28 and TRBJ2-2; D is unresolved. CDR3 size: 15 residues. Trimming removed 1 base from V and 0 bases from J, with 6 bases in between. Germline CDR1 and CDR2: MDHEN and SYDVKM. CDR3 coding DNA: TGTGCCAGCAGTTTATACGGAGCGAACACCGGGGAGCTGTTTTTT. Translating gives CASSLYGANTGELFF. Looking up the rest from reference TRBV28 and TRBJ2-2 gives the full variable domain: DVKVTQSSRYLVKRTGEKVFLECVQDMDHENMFWYRQDPGLGLRLIYFSYDVKMKEKGDIPEGYSVSREKKERFSLILESASTNQTSMYLCASSLYGANTGELFFGEGSRLTVL.

The chain couples TRBV19 to TRBJ1-5; D is unresolved. V was pared by 3 bases and J by 4 bases, with 10 bases between. There are 14 residues in the CDR3. Per germline, CDR1 LNHDA and CDR2 SQIVND (reference sequence). Here the CDR3 DNA reads TGTGCCAGTAGTATCCACATCCAAAATCAGCCCCAGCATTTT. It translates to CASSIHIQNQPQHF.

This clone showed up just once. CDR3 sequence reads: CASGLERAGTAYEQYF. The CDR3 coding sequence is TGTGCTAGTGGTTTGGAAAGGGCCGGGACAGCATACGAGCAGTACTTC. The rearrangement links TRBV12-5 to TRBJ2-7, with 7 nucleotides matching TRBD1. The CDR3 runs to 16 residues. CDR1 and CDR2 (germline): LGHNT, FRNRAP. Germline trimming cut 1 base from V and 4 bases from J; bases unmatched to any gene: 10. Supplemented by reference TRBV12-5 and TRBJ2-7, the full variable domain reads DARVTQTPRHKVTEMGQEVTMRCQPILGHNTVFWYRQTMMQGLELLAYFRNRAPLDDSGMPKDRFSAEMPDATLATLKIQPSEPRDSAVYFCASGLERAGTAYEQYFGPGTRLTVT.

The chain has TRBV28 and TRBJ1-5; D remains ambiguous. Trimming cost V 1 base and J 4 bases, with 8 bases left between them. The CDR3 sequence is 14 residues long. The germline CDR1 and CDR2 sequences are MDHEN and SYDVKM. CDR3 sequence (DNA): TGTGCCAGCAGTTTATTGGGCGGGAATCAGCCCCAGCATTTT. Its protein is CASSLLGGNQPQHF.

This clone has only one observation. V and J are TRBV3-1 (or the pseudogene TRBV3-2) and TRBJ2-1; 11 positions agree with TRBD2. CDR1 and CDR2 (germline): LGHDT, YNNKEL (reference sequence). Germline trimming cut 4 bases from V and 6 bases from J; bases unmatched to any gene: 2. The CDR3 has 14 amino acids. Here the CDR3 reads CASSRGLAANEQFF. The CDR3 nucleotides read TGTGCCAGCAGCCGGGGACTAGCGGCCAATGAGCAGTTCTTC.

The chain uses TRBV19 and TRBJ2-5; perhaps TRBD1 as D (6 bases). This CDR3 is built from 15 residues. Trimming stripped 3 bases from V and 4 bases from J, with 15 bases between. In germline, CDR1 is LNHDA, CDR2 SQIVND (reference sequence). The CDR3 loop is CASSMGDGGRETQYF. In DNA, the CDR3 is TGTGCCAGTAGTATGGGAGATGGGGGCCGAGAGACCCAGTACTTC.

V is TRBV19 and J is TRBJ2-1; 8 bases agree with TRBD2. The germline CDR1 and CDR2 sequences are LNHDA and SQIVND (reference sequence). The CDR3 is made up of 16 amino acids. V shed 4 bases, J shed 2 bases, and the junction held 7 bases outside the gene matches. Here the CDR3 reads CASSTPGGLTYNEQFF. CDR3 nucleotides: TGTGCCAGTAGTACACCGGGGGGGCTAACCTACAATGAGCAGTTCTTC.

The J gene is TRBJ1-5, the V gene TRBV2; D is perhaps TRBD1 (5 bases). The CDR3 sequence is 14 residues long. The V gene lost 4 bases and the J gene lost 4 bases, with 11 bases spanning the gap. Germline values: CDR1 SNHLY, CDR2 FYNNEI. The CDR3 nucleotides read TGTGCCAGCAGTGGAGGGAGGGGAAATCAGCCCCAGCATTTT. This gives the protein CASSGGRGNQPQHF.

V usage is TRBV11-3 and J usage is TRBJ2-7, with 8 bases fitting TRBD2. Per the germline V gene, CDR1 is SGHNT and CDR2 is YENEEA. The CDR3 sequence is 16 residues long. The V and J ends lost 0 bases and 0 bases, in that order; junction bases with no gene match: 4. The CDR3, as DNA: TGTGCCAGCAGCTTAGATTCGGGGGGGATCTCCTACGAGCAGTACTTC. Its protein product is CASSLDSGGISYEQYF. Based on the CDR3 plus reference TRBV11-3 and TRBJ2-7, the full variable domain is EAGVVQSPRYKIIEKKQPVAFWCNPISGHNTLYWYLQNLGQGPELLIRYENEEAVDDSQLPKDRFSAERLKGVDSTLKIQPAELGDSAVYLCASSLDSGGISYEQYFGPGTRLTVT.

V usage is TRBV7-6 and J usage is TRBJ2-1; 10 bases align to TRBD2. The J segment lost 5 bases and the V segment lost 4 bases, leaving 11 bases of the junction unmatched. The CDR3 has 17 amino acids. Germline V CDR1 and CDR2: SGHVS, FNYEAQ. CDR3: CASSSTIAGGGHNEQFF. In nucleotides, the CDR3 is TGTGCCAGCAGCTCCACCATAGCGGGGGGAGGCCACAATGAGCAGTTCTTC. The full variable domain, completed using reference TRBV7-6 and TRBJ2-1, is GAGVSQSPRYKVTKRGQDVALRCDPISGHVSLYWYRQALGQGPEFLTYFNYEAQQDKSGLPNDRFSAERPEGSISTLTIQRTEQRDSAMYRCASSSTIAGGGHNEQFFGPGTRLTVL.

This clone was observed a few times. The V gene is TRBV7-9, the J gene TRBJ2-2; 12 nucleotides match TRBD2. CDR1 and CDR2 (germline): SEHNR, FQNEAQ (reference sequence). V gave up 3 bases and J gave up 6 bases; unmatched junction bases: 8. CDR3 size: 17 residues. The CDR3 protein is CASSFPSGGARSGELFF. The CDR3 coding sequence is TGTGCCAGCAGCTTCCCTAGCGGGGGGGCTAGGTCCGGGGAGCTGTTTTTT.